The entry below describes one T cell receptor beta chain. Its antigen is unknown. There are 15 residues in the CDR3. V lost 1 base to trimming and J lost 5 bases, with 15 bases between them. Germline CDR1 reads SNHLY; CDR2 reads FYNNEI. The data were taken from a study of cytomegalovirus exposure and HLA in healthy donors. At the level of the study: An early data release held tens of millions of unique TCRs from HLA-typed donors.

Study-wide results and limits: According to a later analysis, donors in an Asian-associated ancestry cluster reportedly had fewer N-insertions than the approximately 670-donor mean. Most TCR sequences were uncommon, yet certain public TCRs appeared in many donors.

With 60 Vbeta and 13 Jbeta primers, the PCR was carried out. Sequencing was performed with immunoSEQ multiplex PCR; in TCRdb, only in-frame clones are kept and a portion is missing. The profile shows around 180,000 clones, around 80% of them singletons. The sequence came from a man aged 40-50 years in good health and CMV-seronegative. The sequenced sample consisted of PBMCs. V and J are TRBV2 and TRBJ2-7; TRBD1 might be the D (5 bases). CDR3 sequence: CASSEVSQGSNEQYF. CDR3 nucleotide sequence: TGTGCCAGCAGTGAAGTAAGCCAGGGAAGCAACGAGCAGTACTTC.